This TCR beta chain emerged from a study of shared clonotypes between healthy human individuals. There were only Caucasian adults among the donors, and all lived in Nashville, Tennessee. The data were produced by immunoSEQ multiplex PCR, yet TCRdb's version contains in-frame clones alone and is incomplete. The sample contains about 510,000 clones, 95% to 97% of which appear only once. The CDR3 runs to 13 residues. CDR1 and CDR2 from the germline V gene are MNHNS and SASEGT. V lost 8 bases and J 0 bases, leaving 8 bases between the germline ends. Study observations and caveats: The sharing of 5% to 5.5% of naive CD4 clonotypes was seen across several donors. Having only a few donors restricted how much genetic and exposure-history diversity was captured. Sampling included only blood; tissue repertoires likely differ.

On this clone itself: As yet, its antigen is unknown.

The chain uses TRBV6-1 and TRBJ1-3; D gene uncertain. Sequencing was carried out using naive CD4+ T cells sorted from blood. Subset in this sample: CD45RA+ positively selected. This TCR derives from a woman in her twenties or thirties in good health. The CDR3 DNA reads as TGTGCCAGCGTATTTGACTCTGGAAACACCATATATTTT. Translated: CASVFDSGNTIYF.